This T cell receptor (beta chain) was documented in a study of long-term antiretroviral therapy in people with HIV. Samples were assayed with immunoSEQ v3.0 at survey level. Method: immunoSEQ multiplex PCR; TCRdb's copy keeps in-frame clones and lacks some. This table holds fewer than 20,000 clones, about four fifths found once. The CDR3 contains 17 residues. Trimming shortened V by 3 bases and J by 7 bases, and 23 bases separated the two germline ends. Germline loops: CDR1 SGHRS, CDR2 YFSETQ. The chain joins TRBV5-1 to TRBJ2-1, with no clear D. The source material was unsorted PBMCs, sampled 0.3 years after starting antiretroviral therapy. This TCR was sampled from a woman in her fifties or sixties with HIV. CDR3 amino acids: CASSSQVTGSSTNEQFF. CDR3 nucleotides: TGCGCCAGCAGCTCGCAGGTCACGGGCTCCTCCACTAATGAGCAGTTCTTC.